This record covers a single T cell receptor beta chain. In the source study's methods: Amplified reference gene primers provided the basis for estimating nucleated cell counts. Generated by immunoSEQ multiplex PCR, the TCRdb table keeps only in-frame clones and is missing some. The V and J calls and clone size come from that table; D and trimming were worked out from the DNA. Of about 42,000 clones in the sample, roughly three quarters were seen once. The sample belongs to a study of blood T cell repertoires in COVID-19. Study-wide context: The samples span acute and convalescent COVID-19 from the United States, Italy and Spain. PBMCs, B-cell-depleted T cells, or T cells were the source of the cDNA or gDNA that made up the material.

V was shortened by 0 bases and J by 8 bases, with 16 bases between the two germline ends. CDR3 length: 15 residues. Looked up from germline, CDR1 is LGHDT and CDR2 is YNNKEL (reference sequence). The sequence was obtained from a woman aged 80 or over with acute or convalescent COVID-19. The sequencing sample was made of peripheral blood. This sequence joins TRBV3-1 (or the pseudogene TRBV3-2) and TRBJ1-2; the D is unclear. The CDR3 region is CASSQDGRGSGGYTF. The CDR3 bases are TGTGCCAGCAGCCAAGATGGGAGAGGGAGTGGAGGCTACACCTTC.